This TCR beta chain was sequenced in a study of regulatory T cells in long-lasting Graves disease. This clonotype was recorded at least ten times. The CDR3 spans 12 residues. Trimming left V 3 bases short and J 4 bases short, with 9 bases between. Germline values: CDR1 SQVTM, CDR2 ANQGSEA. With iRepertoire HTBI primers and Arm-PCR of CDR3 regions, TCR beta libraries were built. Under the authors' procedure: The identification of about 68 TRBV and approximately 13 TRBJ segments was made across samples. TCRdb re-called the multiplex PCR reads through MiXCR, storing one row per CDR3 protein. TCRdb's processing, not the study's, gives the V and J calls here. This sample has 540,000 or so distinct CDR3 sequences, with 13% found just once. Time point meaning: newly diagnosed GD, antithyroid drugs for less than 3 months. There was RNA extracted from PBMCs, and the TCR library was made from it. These records were also assigned to another study, of T cells in Graves' hyperthyroidism and ophthalmopathy. That report adds: Used for diagnoses were clinical symptoms, serum thyroxine and TRAb, thyroid ultrasound and orbital computed tomography. Appearing also in blood were most of the thyroid clonotypes expanded above 0.001. By a 13 V-J model, ophthalmopathy was set apart from stable hyperthyroidism.

The chain uses TRBV29-1 and TRBJ1-1; D gene unclear. The source was peripheral blood mononuclear cells (PBMCs), collected at new diagnosis, from a patient treated with antithyroid drugs. The receptor comes from a man in his thirties or forties with Graves disease. The CDR3 region is CSVDLRTTEAFF. Here the CDR3 DNA reads TGCAGCGTTGATCTCCGGACCACTGAAGCTTTCTTT. Variable domain in full (rest from reference TRBV29-1 and TRBJ1-1): SAVISQKPSRDICQRGTSLTIQCQVDSQVTMMFWYRQQPGQSLTLIATANQGSEATYESGFVIDKFPISRPNLTFSTLTVSNMSPEDSSIYLCSVDLRTTEAFFGQGTRLTVV.